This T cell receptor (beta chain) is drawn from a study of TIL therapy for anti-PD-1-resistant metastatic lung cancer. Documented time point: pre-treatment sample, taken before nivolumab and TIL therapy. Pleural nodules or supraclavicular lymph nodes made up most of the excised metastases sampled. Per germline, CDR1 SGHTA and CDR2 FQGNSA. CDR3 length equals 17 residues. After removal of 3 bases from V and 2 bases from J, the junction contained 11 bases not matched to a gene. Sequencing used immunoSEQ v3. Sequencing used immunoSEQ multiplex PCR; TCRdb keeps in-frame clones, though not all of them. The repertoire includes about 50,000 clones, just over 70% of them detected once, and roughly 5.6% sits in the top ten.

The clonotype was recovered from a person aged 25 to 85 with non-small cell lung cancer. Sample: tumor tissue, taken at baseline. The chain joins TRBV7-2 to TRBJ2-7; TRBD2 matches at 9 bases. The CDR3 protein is CASSLSLGLAGPYEQYF. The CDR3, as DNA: TGTGCCAGCAGCTTGAGTCTAGGTCTAGCGGGGCCCTACGAGCAGTACTTC.